This T cell receptor (beta chain) emerged from a study of beta chain features in type 1 diabetes. As for the study in general: Examination spanned around 110 million sorted cells from all samples.

Expressed TCRB transcripts were sequenced after all isolated RNA was converted to cDNA. Using immunoSEQ multiplex PCR, the repertoire was profiled, and TCRdb retains in-frame clones only, with some absent. This sample has approximately 140,000 clones; 6% to 7.5% occur once, and the top ten carry approximately 1.4%. Germline lookup yields CDR1 SGHDN and CDR2 FVKESK. The CDR3 consists of 15 residues. V lost 1 base and J lost 1, with 11 bases in between. J is TRBJ2-7 and V is TRBV14, with a tentative D call TRBD1 (6 bases). Sequenced input: central memory CD4+ T cells from blood. This clonotype was sampled from a woman aged 25-40 years in good health. The DNA of the CDR3 is TGTGCCAGCAGCCAAGGTCTACAGGGATCCTACGAGCAGTACTTC. Translation gives CASSQGLQGSYEQYF. Together with reference TRBV14 and TRBJ2-7, the CDR3 gives the full variable domain: EAGVTQFPSHSVIEKGQTVTLRCDPISGHDNLYWYRRVMGKEIKFLLHFVKESKQDESGMPNNRFLAERTGGTYSTLKVQPAELEDSGVYFCASSQGLQGSYEQYFGPGTRLTVT.